This T cell receptor beta chain was sequenced during a study of cytomegalovirus exposure and HLA in healthy donors. Study-wide findings and caveats: Reports showed the classifier diagnosing cytomegalovirus status with high specificity and sensitivity. In vitro testing confirmed three CMV-associated chains as specific for CMV antigens. A previous analysis found most TCR beta V segments productive roughly 90% or roughly 30% of the time. The authors later found most CMV-associated TCR beta chains appeared HLA-restricted.

The CDR3 totals 17 residues. Germline CDR1 reads SGDLS; CDR2 reads YYNGEE. V gave up 1 base and J gave up 3 bases; unmatched junction bases: 6. Turning to this clone: Its specificity is not known.

The PCR ran on 60 Vbeta and 13 Jbeta primers. Assay: immunoSEQ multiplex PCR; the TCRdb copy retains only in-frame clones and omits some. The repertoire consists of about 87,000 clones, with 7.6% occurring once and the leading ten covering 2.3%. The sample taken for sequencing was PBMCs. This TCR was sampled from a man aged 45-65 years in good health and CMV-seronegative. This rearrangement joins TRBV9 to TRBJ2-2, with 10 bases fitting TRBD2. The CDR3 DNA follows: TGTGCCAGCAGCGTACAGTTAGCGGGGGGCCACACCGGGGAGCTGTTTTTT. This encodes CASSVQLAGGHTGELFF.